These 3 T cell receptor beta chains came from one sample sequenced in a study of blood T cells in healthy people across ages. Next came a second PCR, run for roughly 7 to 12 cycles, which used a sample-barcoded 5' primer along with a J-beta primer mix. TCRdb called the 5' RACE reads again in MiXCR, with one record for every CDR3 protein. The sample consists of about 1.6 million distinct CDR3 sequences, roughly 32% of them appearing once. Sequencing input: blood. These TCRs come from a woman aged 30 to 39 in good health.

Points on this clonotype: The CDR3 ends on some other residue instead of the conserved phenylalanine or tryptophan, so this is likely a read error. The chain recombines TRBV18 with TRBJ2-3, with no clear D. The CDR3 is 13 amino acids. CDR1 and CDR2 from the germline V gene are KGHSH and LQKENI. V was shortened by 6 bases and J by 2 bases, with 9 bases between the two germline ends. Here the CDR3 DNA reads TGTGCCAGCTCTGGCAGAACCACAGATACGCAGTATTCT. Encoded protein: CASSGRTTDTQYS.

The chain employs TRBV10-3 and TRBJ2-3, with D perhaps assigned TRBD1 or TRBD2 (5 bases each). V was shortened by 7 bases and J by 1 base, with 12 bases between the two germline ends. CDR1 is ENHRY, CDR2 SYGVKD, per germline. The CDR3 spans 14 residues. CDR3 DNA: TGTGCCATCAAGGGGCTAGCAGGCACAGATACGCAGTATTTT. This encodes CAIKGLAGTDTQYF.

V gene TRBV7-2 combines with J gene TRBJ1-2; 7 bases align to TRBD1. With 2 bases clipped from V and 4 bases from J, the junction kept 10 bases outside the gene matches. The CDR3 length is 16 residues. Germline V gene sequence: CDR1 SGHTA, CDR2 FQGNSA. The CDR3 is CASSLHGRRDSYGYTF. CDR3 sequence (DNA): TGTGCCAGCAGCTTACATGGTCGCCGGGACAGCTATGGCTACACCTTC.